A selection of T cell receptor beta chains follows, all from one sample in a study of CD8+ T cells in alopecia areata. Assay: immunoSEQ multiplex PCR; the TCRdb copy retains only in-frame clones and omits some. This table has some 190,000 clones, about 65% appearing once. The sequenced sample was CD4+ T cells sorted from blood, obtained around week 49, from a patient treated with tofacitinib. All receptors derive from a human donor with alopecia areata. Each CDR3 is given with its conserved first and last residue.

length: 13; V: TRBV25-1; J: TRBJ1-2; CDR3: CASSELTQPGYTF
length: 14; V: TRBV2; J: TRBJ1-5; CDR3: CASRGGGSNQPQHF
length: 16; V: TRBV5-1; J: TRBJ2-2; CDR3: CASSLASGGNTGELFF
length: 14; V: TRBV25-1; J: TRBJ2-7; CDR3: CASAEGTATYEQYF
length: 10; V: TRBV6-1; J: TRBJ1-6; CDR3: CASSDNTFHF
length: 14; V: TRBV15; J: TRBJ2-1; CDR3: CATDGGSGYNEQFF
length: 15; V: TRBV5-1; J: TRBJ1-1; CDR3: CASSIGRDGNTEAFF
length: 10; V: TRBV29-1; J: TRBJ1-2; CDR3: CSDDSYGYTF
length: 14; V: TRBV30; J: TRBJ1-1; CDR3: CAWSVRGVNTEAFF
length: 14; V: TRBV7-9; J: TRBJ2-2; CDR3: CASSLQANTGELFF
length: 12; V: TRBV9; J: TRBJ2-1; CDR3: CASSGGGNEQFF
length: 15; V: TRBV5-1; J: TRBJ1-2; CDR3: CASSGGTADNYGYTF
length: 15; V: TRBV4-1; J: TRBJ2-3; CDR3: CASSQDPLGGDTQYF
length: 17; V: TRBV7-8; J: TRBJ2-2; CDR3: CASSLAGTRTWLGELFF
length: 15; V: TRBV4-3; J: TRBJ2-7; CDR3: CASSLQAGGPYEQYF
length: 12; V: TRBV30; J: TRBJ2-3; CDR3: CAWSVTRDTQYF
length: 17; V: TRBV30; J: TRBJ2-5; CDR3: CAWRPSPRTRGEETQYF
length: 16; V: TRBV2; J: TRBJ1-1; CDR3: CASRARGTGGRTEAFF
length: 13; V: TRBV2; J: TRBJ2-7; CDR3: CASRVQGNNEQYF
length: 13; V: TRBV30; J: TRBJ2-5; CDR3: CAWSVRGGETQYF
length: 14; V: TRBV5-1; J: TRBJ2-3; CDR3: CASSYGTATDTQYF
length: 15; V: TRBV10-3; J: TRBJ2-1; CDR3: CAISPTGVDYNEQFF
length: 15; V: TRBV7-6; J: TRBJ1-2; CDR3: CASSLGTGRGYGYTF
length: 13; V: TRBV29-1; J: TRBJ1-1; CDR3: CSVENRGGTEAFF
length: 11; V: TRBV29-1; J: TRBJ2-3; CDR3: CSSGLTDTQYF
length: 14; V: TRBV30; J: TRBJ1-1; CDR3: CAWSVGVAGTEAFF
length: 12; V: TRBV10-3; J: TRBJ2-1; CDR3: CAIGLGVNEQFF
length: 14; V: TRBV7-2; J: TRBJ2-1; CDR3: CATDLGSSYNEQFF
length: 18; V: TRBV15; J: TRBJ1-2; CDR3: CATSSGAIDPGANYGYTF
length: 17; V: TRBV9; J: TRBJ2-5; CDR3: CASSPRTGPGVGETQYF
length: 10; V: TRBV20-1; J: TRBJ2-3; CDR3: CSVFRGAQYF
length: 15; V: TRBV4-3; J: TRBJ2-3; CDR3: CASSQDREVTDTQYF
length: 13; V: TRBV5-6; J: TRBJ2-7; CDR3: CASSFESSYEQYF
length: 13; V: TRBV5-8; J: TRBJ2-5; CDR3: CASSFPGQETQYF
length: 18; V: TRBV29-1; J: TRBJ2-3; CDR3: CSVTWLGDRWEITDTQYF
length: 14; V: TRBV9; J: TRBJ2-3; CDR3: CASSVRTSTDTQYF
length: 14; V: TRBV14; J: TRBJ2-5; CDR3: CASSRQGGQETQYF
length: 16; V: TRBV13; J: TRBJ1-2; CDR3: CASSLGLFPGEAGYTF
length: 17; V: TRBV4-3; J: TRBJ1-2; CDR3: CASSQDLGLGANYGYTF
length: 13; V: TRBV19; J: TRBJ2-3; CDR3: CASSASRGDTQYF
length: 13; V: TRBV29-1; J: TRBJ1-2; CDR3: CSVDSGGNYGYTF
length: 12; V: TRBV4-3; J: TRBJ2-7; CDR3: CASSQDGYEQYF
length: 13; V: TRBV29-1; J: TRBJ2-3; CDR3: CSVRGRNTDTQYF
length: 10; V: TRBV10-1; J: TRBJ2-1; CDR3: CARTYNEQFF
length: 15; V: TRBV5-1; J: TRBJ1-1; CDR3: CASSPSGHMNTEAFF
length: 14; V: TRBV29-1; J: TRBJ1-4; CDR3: CSVEDLDRAGKLFF
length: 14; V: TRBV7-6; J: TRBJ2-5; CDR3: CASSSSGFGETQYF
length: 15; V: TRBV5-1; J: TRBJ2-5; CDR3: CASSLGSPLAETQYF
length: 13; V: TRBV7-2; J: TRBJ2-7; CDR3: CASSVLADYEQYF
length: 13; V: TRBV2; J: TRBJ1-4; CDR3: CASLGRLNEKLFF